The 8 T cell receptor beta chains reported below all come from one sample, sequenced in a study of blood T cell repertoires in COVID-19. This table comes from immunoSEQ multiplex PCR, and its TCRdb copy is limited to in-frame clones, with some not included. The sample carries over 300,000 clones, 89% recorded once. Material: PBMCs or T cells enriched from blood (not recorded which). All receptors come from a woman aged 40 to 50 who had recovered from COVID-19.

V and J are TRBV9 and TRBJ1-4, with D maybe TRBD1 (6 bases). From germline, CDR1 is SGDLS and CDR2 YYNGEE. Trimming removed 4 bases from V and 0 bases from J, with 16 bases in between. This CDR3 region has 17 residues. CDR3 residues: CASSYGTYGATNEKLFF. CDR3 nucleotide sequence: TGTGCCAGCAGCTACGGGACATACGGTGCAACTAATGAAAAACTGTTTTTT.

The rearrangement links TRBV5-1 to TRBJ2-5; maybe TRBD1 (7 bases). From germline, CDR1 is SGHRS and CDR2 YFSETQ. CDR3 length equals 15 residues. V was cut by 4 bases and J by 2 bases, with 15 bases left in between. The CDR3 DNA reads TGCGCCAGCAGCCCCCAGGGGGGACAACAAGAGACCCAGTACTTC. It encodes CASSPQGGQQETQYF.

V gene TRBV18 combines with J gene TRBJ2-7; D unclear. V was pared by 2 bases and J by 1 base, with 9 bases between. CDR1 is KGHSH and CDR2 is LQKENI in the germline V gene. This CDR3 has 14 residues. In DNA, the CDR3 is TGTGCCAGCTCACCAGGGCACACATCCTACGAGCAGTACTTC. Amino acid sequence: CASSPGHTSYEQYF. The full variable domain, rest sourced from reference TRBV18 and TRBJ2-7, is NAGVMQNPRHLVRRRGQEARLRCSPMKGHSHVYWYRQLPEEGLKFMVYLQKENIIDESGMPKERFSAEFPKEGPSILRIQQVVRGDSAAYFCASSPGHTSYEQYFGPGTRLTVT.

This chain connects TRBV19 to TRBJ1-4; a weak D match, TRBD1 (5 bases). Trimming pared 3 bases from V and 3 bases from J, leaving 11 bases between. The CDR3 runs 15 residues. Germline V gene data show CDR1 as LNHDA and CDR2 as SQIVND (reference sequence). CDR3 nucleotides: TGTGCCAGTAGTATGCGACAGTTAGCTAATGAAAAACTGTTTTTT. Protein sequence: CASSMRQLANEKLFF.

The rearrangement joins TRBV23-1 to TRBJ2-4; 10 nucleotides align to TRBD1. TRBV23-1 is annotated as an ORF whose role is uncertain. The CDR3 sequence is 21 residues long. The V and J ends lost 0 bases and 0 bases, in that order; junction bases with no gene match: 14. CDR3 sequence: CASSQSLTGTGAPIAKNIQYF. CDR3 coding DNA: TGCGCCAGCAGTCAATCGCTGACCGGGACAGGGGCTCCTATAGCCAAAAACATTCAGTACTTC.

The V and J genes are TRBV30 and TRBJ1-6; unclear D gene. The germline CDR1 and CDR2 sequences are GTSNPN and SVGIG (reference sequence). Trimming removed 3 bases at V and 7 bases at J, with 10 bases between. This CDR3 is 13 amino acids long. The CDR3 region has the DNA TGTGCCTGGAGCGGAGGGTTGAATTCACCCCTCCACTTT. Protein: CAWSGGLNSPLHF.

The rearrangement joins TRBV7-3 to TRBJ2-7; 15 bases line up with TRBD2. The junction had 19 bases not matched to a gene; V was cut back by 1 base and J by 0 bases. Germline values: CDR1 SGHTA, CDR2 FQGTGA. The CDR3 has 23 amino acids. DNA for the CDR3: TGTGCCAGCAGCTTAAGGTGTCACACTACAGGACTAGCGGGAGGGTATAGCTCCTACGAGCAGTACTTC. Translating gives CASSLRCHTTGLAGGYSSYEQYF.

The rearrangement uses TRBV27 and TRBJ1-6, with a possible D match to TRBD1 (5 bases). Germline-derived CDR1 and CDR2 are MNHEY and SMNVEV (reference sequence). The V and J ends lost 7 bases and 3 bases respectively, with 10 bases between them. The CDR3 consists of 14 residues. The CDR3 sequence: CASTPGLYNSPLHF. DNA for the CDR3: TGTGCCAGCACCCCGGGACTCTATAATTCACCCCTCCACTTT.